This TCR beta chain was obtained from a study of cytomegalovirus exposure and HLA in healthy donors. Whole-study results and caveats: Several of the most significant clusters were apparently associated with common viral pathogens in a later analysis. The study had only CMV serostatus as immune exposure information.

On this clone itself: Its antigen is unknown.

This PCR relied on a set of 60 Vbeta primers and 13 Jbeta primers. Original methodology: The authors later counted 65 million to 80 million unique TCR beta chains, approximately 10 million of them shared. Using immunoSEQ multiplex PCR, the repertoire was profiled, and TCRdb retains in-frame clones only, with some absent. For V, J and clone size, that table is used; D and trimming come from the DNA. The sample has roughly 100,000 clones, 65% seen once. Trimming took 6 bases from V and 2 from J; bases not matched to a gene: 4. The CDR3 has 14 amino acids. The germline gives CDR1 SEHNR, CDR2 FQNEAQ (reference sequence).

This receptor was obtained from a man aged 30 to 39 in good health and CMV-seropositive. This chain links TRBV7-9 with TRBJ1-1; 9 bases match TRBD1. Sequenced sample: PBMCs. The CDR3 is CASRQTGGNTEAFF. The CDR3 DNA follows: TGTGCCAGCAGACAAACAGGGGGCAACACTGAAGCTTTCTTT.